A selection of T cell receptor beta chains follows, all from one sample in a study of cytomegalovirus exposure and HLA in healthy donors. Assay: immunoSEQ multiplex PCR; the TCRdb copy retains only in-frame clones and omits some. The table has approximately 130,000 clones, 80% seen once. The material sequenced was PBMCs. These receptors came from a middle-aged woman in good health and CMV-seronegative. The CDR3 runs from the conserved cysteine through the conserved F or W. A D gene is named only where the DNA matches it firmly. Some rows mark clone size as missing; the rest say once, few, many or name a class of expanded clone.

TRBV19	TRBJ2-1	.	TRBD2	CASSTLLSGIVHEQFF	TGTGCCAGTAGTACCCTCCTTAGCGGGATTGTCCATGAGCAGTTCTTC
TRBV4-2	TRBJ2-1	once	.	CASSQGGLVYEQFF	TGTGCCAGCAGCCAAGGCGGGTTAGTCTATGAGCAGTTCTTC
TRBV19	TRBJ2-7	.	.	CASSISSASEQYF	TGTGCCAGTAGTATTAGCAGTGCAAGTGAGCAGTACTTC
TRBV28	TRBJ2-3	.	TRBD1	CASSPGQGTDTQYF	TGTGCCAGCAGTCCGGGACAGGGGACAGATACGCAGTATTTT
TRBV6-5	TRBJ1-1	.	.	CASSTRGRVVWEAFF	TGTGCCAGCAGCACCCGGGGTCGTGTCGTCTGGGAAGCTTTCTTT
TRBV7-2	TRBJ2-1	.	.	CASSHSSYNEQFF	TGTGCCAGCAGCCATAGCTCCTACAATGAGCAGTTCTTC
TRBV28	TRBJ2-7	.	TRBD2	CASSSPGLANSYEQYF	TGTGCCAGCAGTTCCCCGGGACTAGCAAACTCCTACGAGCAGTACTTC
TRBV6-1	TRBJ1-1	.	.	CASSEAHLSPGTEAFF	TGTGCCAGCAGTGAAGCGCACCTTTCCCCGGGGACTGAAGCTTTCTTT
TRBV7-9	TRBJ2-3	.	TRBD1	CASNSGTGVDTQYF	TGTGCCAGCAATTCCGGGACAGGGGTAGATACGCAGTATTTT
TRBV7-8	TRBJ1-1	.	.	CASSLDRSNTEAFF	TGTGCCAGCAGCTTAGACAGGAGCAACACTGAAGCTTTCTTT
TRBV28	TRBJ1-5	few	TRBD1	CASSSGQGNQPQHF	TGTGCCAGCAGTTCAGGACAGGGGAATCAGCCCCAGCATTTT
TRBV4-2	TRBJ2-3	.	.	CASSQDEAASGNTQYF	TGTGCCAGCAGCCAAGATGAAGCGGCTAGTGGTAATACGCAGTATTTT
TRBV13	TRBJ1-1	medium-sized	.	CASSYETISGNTEAFF	TGTGCCAGCAGCTACGAGACGATCTCGGGTAACACTGAAGCTTTCTTT
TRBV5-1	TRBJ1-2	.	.	CASSWDGGYGYTF	TGCGCCAGCAGCTGGGACGGAGGGTATGGCTACACCTTC
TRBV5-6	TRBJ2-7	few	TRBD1	CASSLESSPGTGDHEQYF	TGTGCCAGCAGCTTGGAGTCCTCACCCGGGACAGGGGACCACGAGCAGTACTTC
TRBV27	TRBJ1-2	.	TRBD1	CASSRNRDSYFYGYTF	TGTGCCAGCAGCCGTAATAGGGACAGTTATTTTTATGGCTACACCTTC
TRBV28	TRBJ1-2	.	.	CASSRTASYGYTF	TGTGCCAGCAGCCGGACAGCCTCCTATGGCTACACCTTC
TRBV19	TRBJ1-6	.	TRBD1	CASSDRQGIYNSPLHF	TGTGCCAGTAGCGACCGACAGGGAATTTATAATTCACCCCTCCACTTT
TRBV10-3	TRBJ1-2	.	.	CAIPDGTTSYGYTF	TGTGCCATCCCTGACGGGACTACCTCCTATGGCTACACCTTC
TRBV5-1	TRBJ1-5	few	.	CASSPTGGNQPQHF	TGCGCCAGCAGCCCGACGGGGGGCAATCAGCCCCAGCATTTT
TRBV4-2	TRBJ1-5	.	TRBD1	CASSQGTGVNQPQHF	TGTGCCAGCAGCCAAGGAACAGGGGTCAATCAGCCCCAGCATTTT
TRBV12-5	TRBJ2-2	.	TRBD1	CASGRQGATGELFF	TGTGCTAGTGGCCGTCAGGGGGCTACCGGGGAGCTGTTTTTT
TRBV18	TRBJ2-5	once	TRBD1	CASSLTGGRETQYF	TGTGCCAGCTCCCTCACAGGGGGCCGGGAGACCCAGTACTTC
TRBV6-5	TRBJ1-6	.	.	CASGRSYNSPLHF	TGTGCCAGCGGGAGGTCCTATAATTCACCCCTCCACTTT
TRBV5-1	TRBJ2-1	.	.	CASTRGNEQFF	TGCGCCAGCACGCGGGGCAATGAGCAGTTCTTC
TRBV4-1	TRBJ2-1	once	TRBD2	CASSQKRGLAGVGNEQFF	TGCGCCAGCAGCCAGAAGAGGGGGCTAGCGGGAGTAGGCAATGAGCAGTTCTTC
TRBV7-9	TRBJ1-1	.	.	CASSLGHVGAATNTEAFF	TGTGCCAGCAGCTTAGGCCACGTAGGGGCAGCGACGAACACTGAAGCTTTCTTT
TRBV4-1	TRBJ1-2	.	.	CASSQDSPQDYGYTF	TGCGCCAGCAGCCAAGATTCGCCGCAGGACTATGGCTACACCTTC
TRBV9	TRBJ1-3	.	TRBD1	CASSVETGNTGNTIYF	TGTGCCAGCAGCGTAGAGACAGGGAATACTGGAAACACCATATATTTT
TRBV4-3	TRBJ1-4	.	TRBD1	CASSLLSGQGEKLFF	TGCGCCAGCAGCCTACTGTCCGGACAGGGCGAAAAACTGTTTTTT
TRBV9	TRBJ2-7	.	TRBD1	CASSVGQGTYEQYF	TGTGCCAGCAGCGTGGGACAGGGGACGTACGAGCAGTACTTC
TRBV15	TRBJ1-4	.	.	CATSRGRGARSTNEKLFF	TGTGCCACCAGCAGAGGCCGGGGGGCGCGGTCAACTAATGAAAAACTGTTTTTT
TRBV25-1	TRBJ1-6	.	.	CASSDRRGLSGPLHF	TGTGCCAGCAGTGATCGTAGAGGCCTTTCCGGGCCCCTCCACTTT
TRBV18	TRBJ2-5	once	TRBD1	CASSRPGTAKETQYF	TGTGCCAGCTCACGTCCAGGGACAGCTAAAGAGACCCAGTACTTC
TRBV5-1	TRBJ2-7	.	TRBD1	CASSSWTGRREQYF	TGTGCCAGCAGCTCATGGACAGGCAGACGCGAGCAGTACTTC
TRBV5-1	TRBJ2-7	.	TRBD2	CASSYGLELYYEQYF	TGCGCCAGCAGCTACGGACTAGAACTATACTACGAGCAGTACTTC
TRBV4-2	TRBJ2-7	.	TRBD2	CASSPLAGGNYEQYF	TGTGCCAGCAGCCCTCTAGCGGGGGGAAACTACGAGCAGTACTTC
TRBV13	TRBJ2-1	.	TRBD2	CASSLWEGVYNEQFF	TGTGCCAGCAGCTTATGGGAGGGCGTCTACAATGAGCAGTTCTTC
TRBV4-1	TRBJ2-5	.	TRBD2	CATSSGGPAETQYF	TGCGCCACCTCAAGCGGGGGGCCGGCGGAGACCCAGTACTTC